Listed here is a single T cell receptor beta chain. The antigen is unknown. This sample was included in a study of vaccination effects on CD4 cells after COVID-19. Antigen-specific CD4+ T cells were expanded with viral peptide pools in the ViraFEST assay before sequencing. After roughly 11 days in culture, the CD4+ T cells were isolated. All participants had two doses of either the BNT162b2 or mRNA-1273 vaccine. Half-medium changes using IL-2 medium occurred on days 3 and 7. Method: immunoSEQ multiplex PCR; TCRdb's copy keeps in-frame clones and lacks some. Of about 59,000 clones listed, approximately 78% are singletons. CDR1 and CDR2 (germline): SGHTA, FQGNSA. The length of the CDR3 is 17 residues. V lost 1 base to trimming and J lost 0 bases, with 13 bases between them.

The specimen was CD4+ T cells from PBMCs cultured with HCoV-OC43 spike peptides, collected after COVID-19 vaccination. Subset indicated: HCoV-OC43 spike overlapping peptide pool stimulation. This sequence originates from a human donor who received a COVID-19 vaccine. The chain uses TRBV7-2 and TRBJ1-3; D is undetermined. The CDR3 protein is CASSLEGSTSSGNTIYF. The DNA for the CDR3 is TGTGCCAGCAGCTTAGAAGGGAGCACGAGCTCTGGAAACACCATATATTTT.